A few counts support the clone carrying this T cell receptor beta chain. The germline V gene encodes CDR1 LNHDA and CDR2 SQIVND (reference sequence). This CDR3 comprises 20 residues. J gave up 0 bases and V 2 bases, and 12 bases lay outside the gene matches. The data are from a study of CD8+CD57+ T cells in acquired aplastic anemia. Genomic DNA provided the template from which TCR beta VDJ and CDR3 profiles were obtained. Each CDR3 protein is one row after TCRdb ran MiXCR on the reads. The sample lists some 120,000 distinct CDR3 sequences; 48% were seen once. Input material: sorted CD4+, CD8+, or CD8+CD57+ T cells (not recorded which) from PBMCs. V usage is TRBV19 and J usage is TRBJ2-4, with TRBD2 matching 11 bases. The sequence came from a human donor in good health, serving as a control. CDR3 nucleotide sequence: TGTGCCAGTAGTATAAGGCCGGGACTAGCGGAATCTGTAGCCAAAAACATTCAGTACTTC. This translates into CASSIRPGLAESVAKNIQYF.